This TCR beta chain was sequenced in a study of T-cell memory formation after mild COVID-19. In its sample, this clonotype was seen a few times. Its antigen is unidentified. The V end was cut by 5 bases, the J end by 2 bases, with 15 bases between. Germline CDR1 and CDR2: SEHNR and FQNEAQ (reference sequence). CDR3 length: 15 residues. After 5'RACE with constant-segment primers, TCR alpha and TCR beta cDNA libraries carrying sample barcodes and UMIs were obtained. TCRdb reprocessed the 5' RACE reads with MiXCR, giving one entry per CDR3 protein. The table lists 550,000 to 700,000 distinct CDR3 sequences, roughly 17% of them singletons. Study results and limitations: The study found contracting CD4+ clones mainly in CM and EM and contracting CD8+ clones in EMRA. A balance of CD4 and CD8 characterized clones contracting day 15 to 85, whereas later expanders leaned CD4+.

The V and J genes are TRBV7-9 and TRBJ2-5; D call uncertain. The TCR comes from an adult woman who had mild COVID-19 (a few samples of this study predate the infection). Cell type and time point are not known. The sequencing input was PBMCs or a T cell subset sorted from them (not recorded which). Written as DNA, the CDR3 is TGTGCCAGCAGCCCACTGCACCGGAATCAAGAGACCCAGTACTTC. Translating gives CASSPLHRNQETQYF.